These 23 T cell receptor beta chains share one sample of origin, sequenced in a study of blood T cell repertoires in COVID-19. Measured with immunoSEQ multiplex PCR; TCRdb has only the in-frame clones, and not every one. The sample lists approximately 79,000 clones; around 83% were seen once. Sequencing input: peripheral blood. The receptors here all came from a woman aged 45-59 years with acute or convalescent COVID-19.

V is TRBV10-3 and J is TRBJ2-1; 7 bases fit TRBD1. The germline V gene has CDR1 ENHRY and CDR2 SYGVKD. The CDR3 covers 14 residues. Germline trimming cut 6 bases from V and 5 bases from J; bases unmatched to any gene: 7. The DNA of the CDR3 is TGTGCCATCAGCGAACAGGGGACCCACAATGAGCAGTTCTTC. This encodes CAISEQGTHNEQFF.

This clone was seen more than once but under ten times. The chain uses TRBV6-5 and TRBJ1-2; a weak D match, TRBD1 (6 bases). CDR3 length: 11 residues. V was shortened by 10 bases and J by 2 bases, with 8 bases between the two germline ends. Germline V gives CDR1 MNHEY, CDR2 SVGAGI. The CDR3 sequence is CATGTNYGYTF. CDR3 DNA: TGTGCCACCGGGACAAACTATGGCTACACCTTC.

This chain links TRBV18 with TRBJ2-7; D ambiguous. CDR1 is KGHSH and CDR2 is LQKENI in the germline V gene. The CDR3 sequence is 13 residues long. The germline V and J ends were trimmed by 2 bases and 3 bases, with 8 bases remaining between them. CDR3 region: CASSPSQDYEQYF. In DNA, the CDR3 is TGTGCCAGCTCACCAAGCCAGGACTACGAGCAGTACTTC.

This chain joins TRBV2 and TRBJ1-1; D unresolved. V dropped 6 bases and J dropped 7 bases, with 12 bases sitting between them. Germline CDR1 is SNHLY and CDR2 is FYNNEI. There are 12 residues in the CDR3. CDR3 amino acids: CASSTSSGEAFF. CDR3 sequence (DNA): TGTGCCAGCAGCACGTCGTCGGGTGAAGCTTTCTTT.

The genes are TRBV5-4 and TRBJ2-7, with unresolved D. CDR3 length: 13 amino acids. CDR1 is SGHNT and CDR2 is YYREEE in the germline V gene (reference sequence). V shed 4 bases and J shed 3 bases, with 11 bases lying between them. The CDR3 loop is CASSLPQNYEQYF. The CDR3 DNA follows: TGTGCCAGCAGCCTTCCTCAGAACTACGAGCAGTACTTC.

The rearrangement uses TRBV27 and TRBJ1-2; perhaps TRBD1 as D (5 bases). This CDR3 is built from 14 residues. V was shortened by 2 bases and J by 0 bases, with 7 bases between the two germline ends. Germline V gene data show CDR1 as MNHEY and CDR2 as SMNVEV (reference sequence). The CDR3 coding sequence is TGTGCCAGCAGTTTAGGGGCGGCTAACTATGGCTACACCTTC. Protein sequence: CASSLGAANYGYTF.

This clone was seen only once. The chain recombines TRBV28 with TRBJ1-4, with D possibly TRBD1 on 5 matching bases. The CDR3 consists of 13 residues. V was trimmed by 11 bases and J by 0 bases, leaving 10 bases between them. Germline CDR1 MDHEN, CDR2 SYDVKM. CDR3 in DNA: TGTGCCGGCCAGGGCGCAACTAATGAAAAACTGTTTTTT. It is translated as CAGQGATNEKLFF.

CDR3 region: CASSYSTGADNNEQFF. The CDR3 nucleotides are TGTGCCAGCAGTTATTCCACAGGGGCCGATAACAATGAGCAGTTCTTC. This chain joins TRBV6-2 or TRBV6-3 and TRBJ2-1; 7 nucleotides agree with TRBD1. CDR3 length: 16 residues. V lost 3 bases, J lost 5 bases, and 10 bases stayed unmatched. Germline-derived CDR1 and CDR2 are MNHEY and SVGEGT.

The chain recombines TRBV28 with TRBJ1-6; TRBD1 matches 7 bases. CDR3 length: 16 residues. Looked up from germline, CDR1 is MDHEN and CDR2 is SYDVKM. V trimming: 4 bases; J trimming: 8 bases; junction bases outside the gene matches: 11. The CDR3 loop is CASSSPGQRAYSPLHF. The CDR3 coding sequence is TGTGCCAGCAGTTCTCCGGGACAGCGCGCATATTCACCCCTCCACTTT.

The chain couples TRBV10-3 to TRBJ1-5, with D perhaps TRBD1 (6 bases). The CDR3 sequence is 18 residues long. Trimming took off 6 bases at V and 4 bases at J, with 25 bases between the two ends. Germline CDR1 reads ENHRY; CDR2 reads SYGVKD. The CDR3 here is CAISGTGRGGSSNQPQHF. In nucleotides, the CDR3 is TGTGCCATCAGCGGCACTGGACGGGGGGGCTCTAGTAATCAGCCCCAGCATTTT.

This clone was seen once. V and J are TRBV6-1 and TRBJ2-3; tentative D call: TRBD2 (6 bases). V gave up 3 bases and J gave up 3 bases, with 10 bases separating them. The length of the CDR3 is 14 residues. Germline-derived CDR1 and CDR2 are MNHNS and SASEGT. The CDR3 loop reads CASSERAGTDTQYF. The CDR3, as DNA: TGTGCCAGCAGTGAGCGGGCGGGGACAGATACGCAGTATTTT.

The DNA for the CDR3 is TGTGCCAGCAGCGTTAGCGGCGAGCCCACCGGGGAGCTGTTTTTT. Protein: CASSVSGEPTGELFF. V is TRBV11-1 and J is TRBJ2-2; D perhaps matches TRBD2 (6 bases). In germline, CDR1 is SGHAT, CDR2 FQDESV (reference sequence). Trimming removed 5 bases from V and 4 bases from J, with 14 bases in between. There are 15 residues in the CDR3.

The V call is TRBV9, the J call TRBJ2-7, with 9 positions matching TRBD1. CDR1 is SGDLS and CDR2 is YYNGEE in the germline V gene. J gave up 2 bases and V 3 bases, and 6 bases lay outside the gene matches. The CDR3 totals 15 residues. The CDR3 DNA is TGTGCCAGCAGCGCCGCCGGGACAGGGCCCTACGAGCAGTACTTC. Translated, it gives CASSAAGTGPYEQYF. Filled out from reference TRBV9 and TRBJ2-7, the complete variable domain reads DSGVTQTPKHLITATGQRVTLRCSPRSGDLSVYWYQQSLDQGLQFLIQYYNGEERAKGNILERFSAQQFPDLHSELNLSSLELGDSALYFCASSAAGTGPYEQYFGPGTRLTVT.

This clone was seen many times. The chain combines TRBV12-3 or TRBV12-4 with TRBJ1-2; D not certain. This CDR3 is built from 11 residues. The V gene lost 6 bases and the J gene lost 5 bases, with 7 bases spanning the gap. CDR3 nucleotide sequence: TGTGCCAGCAGACTACGGTATGGCTACACCTTC. Translating gives CASRLRYGYTF.

This chain links TRBV3-1 (or the pseudogene TRBV3-2) with TRBJ2-1; maybe TRBD1 (7 bases). Germline V gene data show CDR1 as LGHDT and CDR2 as YNNKEL (reference sequence). The V end was cut by 3 bases, the J end by 6 bases, with 15 bases between. CDR3 length: 15 residues. The CDR3 DNA sequence: TGTGCCAGCAGCCAGGGGCAGGGGGGTTTCAATGAGCAGTTCTTC. Its translation is CASSQGQGGFNEQFF.

This clone was seen only a few times. The chain joins TRBV6-5 to TRBJ1-1; 7 bases map to TRBD1. In germline, CDR1 is MNHEY, CDR2 SVGAGI. This CDR3 spans 15 amino acids. V lost 6 bases and J lost 6; bases outside the gene matches: 13. The CDR3 loop is CASSRGQTGASEAFF. Here the CDR3 DNA reads TGTGCCAGCAGCCGCGGCCAAACAGGGGCGTCTGAAGCTTTCTTT.

This clone has more than one count but fewer than ten. The rearrangement joins TRBV5-1 to TRBJ2-7; 9 nucleotides agree with TRBD1. The CDR3 spans 14 residues. The V segment lost 7 bases and the J segment 4 bases; nucleotides outside the gene matches: 9. Germline V gene lookup returns CDR1 SGHRS and CDR2 YFSETQ. For the CDR3, the DNA is TGCGCCAGCGCCAAACAGGGGGCAAAGTACGAGCAGTACTTC. It encodes CASAKQGAKYEQYF.

This rearrangement joins TRBV9 to TRBJ2-1; 11 nucleotides match TRBD2. V shed 4 bases and J 6 bases; nucleotides not matched to a gene: 9. Germline values: CDR1 SGDLS, CDR2 YYNGEE. The CDR3 runs 16 residues. Here the CDR3 reads CASSPPSGGFVNEQFF. As DNA, the CDR3 is TGTGCCAGCAGCCCTCCTAGCGGGGGGTTTGTCAATGAGCAGTTCTTC. Full variable domain (remainder filled in from reference TRBV9 and TRBJ2-1): DSGVTQTPKHLITATGQRVTLRCSPRSGDLSVYWYQQSLDQGLQFLIQYYNGEERAKGNILERFSAQQFPDLHSELNLSSLELGDSALYFCASSPPSGGFVNEQFFGPGTRLTVL.

The J gene is TRBJ2-7, the V gene TRBV2, with 8 bases matching TRBD1. CDR1 is SNHLY and CDR2 is FYNNEI in the germline V gene. The J segment lost 3 bases and the V segment lost 10 bases, leaving 8 bases of the junction unmatched. CDR3 length: 13 amino acids. The CDR3 here is CATHTGTGYEQYF. CDR3 bases: TGTGCCACCCACACCGGGACAGGCTACGAGCAGTACTTC.

The V call is TRBV10-3, the J call TRBJ2-5, with 14 bases identical to TRBD2. The CDR3 totals 16 residues. J was trimmed by 3 bases and V by 5 bases; bases with no gene match: 5. From germline, CDR1 is ENHRY and CDR2 SYGVKD. DNA for the CDR3: TGTGCCATCAGTCCTGGACTAGCGGGAGGTGAAGAGACCCAGTACTTC. Amino acids: CAISPGLAGGEETQYF.

The V gene is TRBV27, the J gene TRBJ1-1; D unresolved. Per germline, CDR1 MNHEY and CDR2 SMNVEV (reference sequence). V was pared by 2 bases and J by 9 bases, with 13 bases between. The CDR3 is 13 amino acids. For the CDR3, the DNA is TGTGCCAGCAGTTTAGAGGGAGGGCACAAAGCTTTCTTT. Its protein product is CASSLEGGHKAFF.

V and J are TRBV3-1 (or the pseudogene TRBV3-2) and TRBJ2-1; D is unresolved. The V end lost 0 bases, the J end lost 1 base, and 7 bases lay between the germline ends. Germline assignment: CDR1 LGHDT and CDR2 YNNKEL (reference sequence). CDR3 length equals 15 residues. The chain's CDR3 is CASSQEANSYNEQFF. The CDR3 DNA reads TGTGCCAGCAGCCAAGAAGCGAATTCCTACAATGAGCAGTTCTTC.

J is TRBJ2-7 and V is TRBV29-1, with D perhaps TRBD2 (7 bases). V lost 7 bases and J 0 bases, leaving 10 bases between the germline ends. Germline V gene sequence: CDR1 SQVTM, CDR2 ANQGSEA. The CDR3 has 12 amino acids. The DNA for the CDR3 is TGCAGCGGTGCGGGGGCCTCCTACGAGCAGTACTTC. Amino acid sequence: CSGAGASYEQYF.